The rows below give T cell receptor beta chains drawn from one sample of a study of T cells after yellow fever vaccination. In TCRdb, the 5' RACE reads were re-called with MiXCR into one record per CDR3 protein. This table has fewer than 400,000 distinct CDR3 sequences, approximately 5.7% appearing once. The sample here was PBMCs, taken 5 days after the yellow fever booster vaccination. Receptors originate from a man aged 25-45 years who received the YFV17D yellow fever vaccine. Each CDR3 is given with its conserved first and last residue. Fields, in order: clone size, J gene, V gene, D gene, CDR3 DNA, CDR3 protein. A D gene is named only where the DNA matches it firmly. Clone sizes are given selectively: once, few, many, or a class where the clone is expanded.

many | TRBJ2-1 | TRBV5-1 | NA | TGCGCCAGCAGCTTCGGGGAGCCACACTCCAATGAGCAGTTCTTC | CASSFGEPHSNEQFF
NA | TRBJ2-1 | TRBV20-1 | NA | TGCAGTGCTAGCGTTCGCGCTGAGCAGTTCTTC | CSASVRAEQFF
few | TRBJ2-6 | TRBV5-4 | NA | TGTGCCAGCAGCTTACTCCAGGGATCTTCGGCCAACGTCCTGACTTTC | CASSLLQGSSANVLTF
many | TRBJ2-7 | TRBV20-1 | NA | TGCAAGGTTAAGCGCGACTCCTACGAGCAGTACTTC | CKVKRDSYEQYF
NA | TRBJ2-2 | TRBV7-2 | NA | TGTGCCAGCAGCTTTACAGGGACGAAGACCGGGGAGCTGTTTTTT | CASSFTGTKTGELFF
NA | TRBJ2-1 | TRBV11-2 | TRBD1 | TGTGCCAGCAGCTTAGAGGGACAGGTTTACAATGAGCAGTTCTTC | CASSLEGQVYNEQFF
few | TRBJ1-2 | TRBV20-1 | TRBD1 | TGCAGTGCTGGGACAGGGACCTCCTCTATCACCTTC | CSAGTGTSSITF
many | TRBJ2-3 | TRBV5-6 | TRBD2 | TGTGCCAGCAGCTTTCCGGGGGGGCTGGCAGATACGCAGTATTTT | CASSFPGGLADTQYF
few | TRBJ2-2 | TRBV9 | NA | TGTGCCAGCAGCGTCGGCAACAGGGTGGACACCGGGGAGCTGTTTTTT | CASSVGNRVDTGELFF
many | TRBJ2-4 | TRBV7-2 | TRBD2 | TGTGCCAGCAGCCAAACGACTAGCTTCGGCAAAAACATTCAGTACTTC | CASSQTTSFGKNIQYF
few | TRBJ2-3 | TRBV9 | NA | TGTGCCAGCAGCCAGGATGGACCTACGCAGTATTTT | CASSQDGPTQYF
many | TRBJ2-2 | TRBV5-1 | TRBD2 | TGCGCCAGCAGCAGACTAGCGGGAGAAGGGGGGAACACCGGGGAGCTGTTTTTT | CASSRLAGEGGNTGELFF
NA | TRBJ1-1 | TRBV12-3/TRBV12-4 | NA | TGTGCCAGCAGTTACTTAGGGGACGCCCTAAGTGTAGCTTTCTTT | CASSYLGDALSVAFF
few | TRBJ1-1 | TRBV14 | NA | TGTGCCAGCAGCCGGGCGGGGACCCTCTACCAGGGAACTGAAGCTTTCTTT | CASSRAGTLYQGTEAFF
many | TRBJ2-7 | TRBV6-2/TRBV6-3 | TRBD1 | TGTGCCAGCAGTTATGGGACAGGGGACCCATACGAGCAGTACTTC | CASSYGTGDPYEQYF
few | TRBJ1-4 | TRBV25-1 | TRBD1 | TGTGCCAGCAGGGGACAGGGCTATGAAAAACTGTTTTTT | CASRGQGYEKLFF
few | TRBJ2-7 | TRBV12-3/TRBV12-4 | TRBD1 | TGTGCCAGCAGTCCGACAGGGGCAGACGAGCAGTACTTC | CASSPTGADEQYF
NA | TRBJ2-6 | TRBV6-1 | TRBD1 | TGTGCCAGCAGACGGGTAGGGGGCGCTGGGGCCAACGTCCTGACTTTC | CASRRVGGAGANVLTF
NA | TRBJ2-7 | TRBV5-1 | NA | TGCGCCAGCAGCTTGGAGGGTAACTATAACTACGAGCAGTACTTC | CASSLEGNYNYEQYF
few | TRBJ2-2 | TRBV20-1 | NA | TGCAGTGCTAGACTTTTGGCCGGGGAGCTGTTTTTT | CSARLLAGELFF
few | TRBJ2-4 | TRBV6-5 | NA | TGTGCCAGCAGTTACCCGGCCTCTGAGAGCGGAAACATTCAGTACTTC | CASSYPASESGNIQYF
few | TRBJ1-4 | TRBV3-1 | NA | TGTGCCAGCAGCCCTCCCCTTTCGGGTGAAAAACTGTTTTTT | CASSPPLSGEKLFF
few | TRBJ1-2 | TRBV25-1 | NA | TGTGCCAGCAGTACAGGCGGCGCGGTCGAAACCTTC | CASSTGGAVETF
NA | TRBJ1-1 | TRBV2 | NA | TGTGCCAGCAGTGTAGGGTTTTCCACTGAAGCTTTCTTT | CASSVGFSTEAFF
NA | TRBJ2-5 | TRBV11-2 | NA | TGTGCCAGCAGCGGAGCTATTCCGTACGTTACGGGACCCTCGGAGACCCAGTACTTC | CASSGAIPYVTGPSETQYF
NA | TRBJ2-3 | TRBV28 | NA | TGTGCCAGCACCCAGACCCGCACAGATACGCAGTATTTT | CASTQTRTDTQYF
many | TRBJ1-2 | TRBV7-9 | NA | TGTGCCAGCAGCTTCCGCAGGGAGCAGGGGATGAACTATGGCTACACCTTC | CASSFRREQGMNYGYTF
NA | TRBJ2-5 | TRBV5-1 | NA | TGCGCCAGCAGCCGCGAGGCACCCCAAGAGACCCAGTACTTC | CASSREAPQETQYF
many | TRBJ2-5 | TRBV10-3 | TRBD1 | TGTGCCATCAGTGAGTCCCCCGGGGGACAGGGTCTAAAGACCCAGTACTTC | CAISESPGGQGLKTQYF
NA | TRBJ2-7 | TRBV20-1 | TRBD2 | TGCAGTGCTAGCCCAGCTAGCGGGAGCTACGAGCAGTACTTC | CSASPASGSYEQYF
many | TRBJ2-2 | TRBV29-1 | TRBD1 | TGCAGCGCCTCGACAGGGTCCGCCGGGGAGCTGTTTTTT | CSASTGSAGELFF
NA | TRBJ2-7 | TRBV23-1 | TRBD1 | TGCGCCAGCAGTCAACCCCCGGGGACAGGGTGGATCGAGCAGTACTTC | CASSQPPGTGWIEQYF
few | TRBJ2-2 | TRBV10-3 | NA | TGTGCCATCAGTGTCACTAGCACCGGGGAGCTGTTTTTT | CAISVTSTGELFF
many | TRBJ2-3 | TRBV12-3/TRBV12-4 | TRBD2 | TGTGCCATCAAGCGGGGGCGCGCAGATACGCAGTATTTT | CAIKRGRADTQYF
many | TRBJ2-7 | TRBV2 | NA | TGTGCCACCCAGGGTAACGAGCAGTACTTC | CATQGNEQYF
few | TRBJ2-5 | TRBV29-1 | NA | TGCAGCCTTAGGGCATCCCTCGGTTGGACCCAGTACTTC | CSLRASLGWTQYF
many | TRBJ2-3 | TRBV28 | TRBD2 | TGTGCCAGCAGTTTTATAGCGGGAGGCCTACCTGGGAATACGCAGTATTTT | CASSFIAGGLPGNTQYF
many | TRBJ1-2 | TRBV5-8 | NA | TGTGCCAGCAGCGGGACCTATGGCTACACCTTC | CASSGTYGYTF
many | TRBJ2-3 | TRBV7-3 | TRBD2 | TGTGCCAGCAGCTTAATGGGCGGGAGTACAGATACGCAGTATTTT | CASSLMGGSTDTQYF
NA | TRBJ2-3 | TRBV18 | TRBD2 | TGTGCCAGCTCACCACCGGCTCGGGGACTACACACAGATACGCAGTATTTT | CASSPPARGLHTDTQYF
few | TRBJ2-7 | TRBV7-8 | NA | TGTGCCAGCAGCTGGAGCGGATATTTATCCTACGAGCAGTACTTC | CASSWSGYLSYEQYF
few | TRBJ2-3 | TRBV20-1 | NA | TGCAGTGCTAGTCTTGCCATAGGGGGCACAGATACGCAGTATTTT | CSASLAIGGTDTQYF
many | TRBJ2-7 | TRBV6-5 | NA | TGTGCCAGCAGGAGAGGGGACAACTACGAGCAGTACTTC | CASRRGDNYEQYF